This TCR beta chain was documented in a study of shared clonotypes between healthy human individuals. Note on this clone: In the same sample, other DNA sequences code for this CDR3.

Evenly divided among several immunoSEQ plates was the genomic DNA of each subset. The method was immunoSEQ multiplex PCR; TCRdb's version includes in-frame clones alone and lacks a portion of them. Seen here are 2 million to 2.5 million clones, approximately 96% observed once, and the top ten hold approximately 0.13%. Germline V CDR1 and CDR2: SQVTM, ANQGSEA. The ends were cut back, 4 bases at V and 2 bases at J, with 8 bases in the middle. CDR3 size: 12 residues. The chain links TRBV29-1 to TRBJ1-1, with a possible D match to TRBD1 (6 bases). This sequence originates from a man between 18 and 35 years old in good health. The material sequenced was naive CD4+ T cells sorted from blood. Subset denoted: CD45RA+ positively selected. The CDR3 loop is CSVGTANTEAFF. The CDR3 region has the DNA TGCAGCGTTGGGACAGCAAACACTGAAGCTTTCTTT. Variable domain in full (rest from reference TRBV29-1 and TRBJ1-1): SAVISQKPSRDICQRGTSLTIQCQVDSQVTMMFWYRQQPGQSLTLIATANQGSEATYESGFVIDKFPISRPNLTFSTLTVSNMSPEDSSIYLCSVGTANTEAFFGQGTRLTVV.